Listed below are T cell receptor beta chains from one sample, sequenced in a study of Ad26.COV2.S vaccination and SARS-CoV-2 variants. Some clones are missing from TCRdb's copy, which holds only in-frame ones; the method was immunoSEQ multiplex PCR. This sample has about 97,000 clones; roughly 75% occur once, and the top ten carry approximately 15%. The sequences come from peripheral blood, collected after recovery from COVID-19. The receptors originated from a human donor who had recovered from COVID-19. The CDR3 runs from the conserved cysteine through the conserved F or W. The D gene is left open where the match is weak. Size values are once, few and many counts, or a class for expanded clones, and some rows have none.

size: few
V: TRBV5-1
D: NA
J: TRBJ1-5
CDR3: CASSLVWPLGTQINQPQHF
DNA: TGCGCCAGCAGCTTGGTCTGGCCCTTAGGGACACAGATCAATCAGCCCCAGCATTTT

size: NA
V: TRBV6-1
D: NA
J: TRBJ1-2
CDR3: CASSATVYGYTF
DNA: TGTGCCAGCAGTGCGACAGTCTATGGCTACACCTTC

size: NA
V: TRBV2
D: NA
J: TRBJ2-2
CDR3: CASSPRRGLGGELFF
DNA: TGTGCCAGCAGCCCCAGAAGAGGGCTGGGCGGGGAGCTGTTTTTT

size: NA
V: TRBV19
D: NA
J: TRBJ2-2
CDR3: CASSIWGTANTGELFF
DNA: TGTGCCAGTAGTATCTGGGGAACCGCGAACACCGGGGAGCTGTTTTTT

size: NA
V: TRBV3-1/TRBV3-2
D: TRBD1
J: TRBJ2-3
CDR3: CASSQGQGSWSDTQYF
DNA: TGTGCCAGCAGCCAAGGACAGGGGAGTTGGTCAGATACGCAGTATTTT

size: NA
V: TRBV19
D: NA
J: TRBJ1-4
CDR3: CASSPRDSATNEKLFF
DNA: TGTGCCAGTAGTCCCCGGGACTCTGCAACTAATGAAAAACTGTTTTTT

size: NA
V: TRBV4-1
D: NA
J: TRBJ1-1
CDR3: CASSQAFGSNTEAFF
DNA: TGCGCCAGCAGCCAAGCCTTTGGATCGAACACTGAAGCTTTCTTT

size: few
V: TRBV6-5
D: NA
J: TRBJ2-6
CDR3: CASTTSGANVLTF
DNA: TGTGCCAGCACCACCTCTGGGGCCAACGTCCTGACTTTC

size: NA
V: TRBV6-1
D: TRBD1
J: TRBJ1-1
CDR3: CASSEEGARAFF
DNA: TGTGCCAGCAGTGAAGAGGGGGCGCGGGCTTTCTTT

size: NA
V: TRBV3-1/TRBV3-2
D: NA
J: TRBJ2-7
CDR3: CASSQPTREQYF
DNA: TGTGCCAGCAGCCAACCCACTAGAGAGCAGTACTTC

size: NA
V: TRBV7-9
D: NA
J: TRBJ1-1
CDR3: CASSSTERITEAFF
DNA: TGTGCCAGCAGCTCAACGGAAAGAATCACTGAAGCTTTCTTT

size: NA
V: TRBV19
D: TRBD1
J: TRBJ2-2
CDR3: CASSTTGVNTGELFF
DNA: TGTGCCAGTAGTACGACAGGGGTGAACACCGGGGAGCTGTTTTTT

size: NA
V: TRBV18
D: NA
J: TRBJ2-7
CDR3: CASSSGTSFGYEQYF
DNA: TGTGCCAGCTCTTCTGGGACATCTTTCGGCTACGAGCAGTACTTC

size: NA
V: TRBV6-5
D: TRBD1
J: TRBJ1-1
CDR3: CASSPRTGNTEAFF
DNA: TGTGCCAGCAGTCCTCGGACAGGGAACACTGAAGCTTTCTTT

size: NA
V: TRBV11-3
D: NA
J: TRBJ1-1
CDR3: CASSATGNTEAFF
DNA: TGTGCCAGCAGCGCGACAGGGAACACTGAAGCTTTCTTT

size: NA
V: TRBV19
D: TRBD1
J: TRBJ2-5
CDR3: CASSIGQGATQYF
DNA: TGTGCCAGTAGTATAGGACAGGGGGCGACCCAGTACTTC